Sequencing of this TCR beta chain was carried out in a study of cytomegalovirus exposure and HLA in healthy donors. This PCR relied on a set of 60 Vbeta primers and 13 Jbeta primers. Measured with immunoSEQ multiplex PCR; TCRdb has only the in-frame clones, and not every one. Among around 130,000 clones, roughly 80% were seen once, and the ten largest hold 3% to 4%. V was trimmed by 0 bases and J by 0 bases, leaving 10 bases between them. This CDR3 has 16 amino acids. Germline V gene lookup returns CDR1 SGDLS and CDR2 YYNGEE. Sequencing was performed on PBMCs. This clonotype was obtained from a woman between 35 and 50 years old in good health and CMV-seronegative. V usage is TRBV9 and J usage is TRBJ2-1; weak D call: TRBD2 (5 bases). CDR3 DNA: TGTGCCAGCAGCGTAGATCCGGGGAGCTCCTACAATGAGCAGTTCTTC. It is translated as CASSVDPGSSYNEQFF. Full variable domain (remainder filled in from reference TRBV9 and TRBJ2-1): DSGVTQTPKHLITATGQRVTLRCSPRSGDLSVYWYQQSLDQGLQFLIQYYNGEERAKGNILERFSAQQFPDLHSELNLSSLELGDSALYFCASSVDPGSSYNEQFFGPGTRLTVL.